A single sample is the source of the 21 T cell receptor beta chains below, sequenced in a study of T-cell memory formation after mild COVID-19. MiXCR was run by TCRdb on the 5' RACE reads, yielding one entry per CDR3 protein. In the table there are 50,000 or so distinct CDR3 sequences, over 8.5% of which are singletons. The sequenced sample was PBMCs or a T cell subset sorted from them (not recorded which). The receptors here all came from an adult woman who had mild COVID-19 (a few samples of this study predate the infection). Cell type and time point are not known.

This clonotype rates as medium-sized. The CDR3 DNA sequence: TGTGCCAGCAGTACAAACGATCCCCGGGACAGGGGGCGATTCTCTGGGGCCAACGTCCTGACTTTC. Translation gives CASSTNDPRDRGRFSGANVLTF. This rearrangement joins TRBV6-5 to TRBJ2-6, with TRBD1 identical over 12 bases. The ends lost 5 bases at V and 0 bases at J; junction bases unmatched: 17. The germline CDR1 and CDR2 sequences are MNHEY and SVGAGI. The CDR3 contains 22 residues.

The chain carries TRBV12-3 or TRBV12-4 and TRBJ2-3; 13 nucleotides line up with TRBD2. This CDR3 region has 15 residues. J was trimmed by 4 bases and V by 5 bases; bases with no gene match: 3. The CDR3 region is CASSQGLAGSDTQYF. The CDR3 region has the DNA TGTGCCAGCAGTCAGGGACTAGCGGGATCAGATACGCAGTATTTT.

This clonotype showed up many times. The V gene is TRBV6-4, the J gene TRBJ2-3, with 7 positions matching TRBD1. This CDR3 comprises 13 residues. Germline CDR1 MRHNA, CDR2 SNTAGT. J gave up 7 bases and V 4 bases, and 5 bases lay outside the gene matches. The CDR3 loop is CASSGDSLNTQYF. The CDR3 DNA sequence: TGTGCCAGCAGTGGGGACAGCCTTAATACGCAGTATTTT.

In this sample, this clonotype turned up many times. This chain joins TRBV7-2 and TRBJ1-5; D is undetermined. Germline V gives CDR1 SGHTA, CDR2 FQGNSA. CDR3 length: 17 residues. V dropped 1 base and J dropped 5 bases, with 18 bases sitting between them. The CDR3 bases are TGTGCCAGCAGCTTAGACCACCCACCCAAGGGTTATCAGCCCCAGCATTTT. Protein: CASSLDHPPKGYQPQHF.

At least ten counts were recorded for this clonotype. The V call is TRBV5-5, the J call TRBJ1-2, with 7 bases that match TRBD1. Trimming removed 0 bases from V and 5 bases from J; junction bases left unmatched: 4. Germline CDR1 is SGHKS and CDR2 is YYEKEE (reference sequence). CDR3 length: 14 residues. CDR3 sequence reads: CASSLGQGLYGYTF. The CDR3, as DNA: TGTGCCAGCAGCTTGGGACAGGGACTGTATGGCTACACCTTC. The variable domain in full, with the rest retrieved from reference TRBV5-5 and TRBJ1-2, is DAGVTQSPTHLIKTRGQQVTLRCSPISGHKSVSWYQQVLGQGPQFIFQYYEKEERGRGNFPDRFSARQFPNYSSELNVNALLLGDSALYLCASSLGQGLYGYTFGSGTRLTVV.

V usage is TRBV7-2 and J usage is TRBJ2-7; D remains unclear. The germline V and J ends were trimmed by 4 bases and 3 bases, with 10 bases remaining between them. This CDR3 contains 13 residues. Germline lookup yields CDR1 SGHTA and CDR2 FQGNSA. The CDR3 coding sequence is TGTGCCAGCAGCTCCTCCTACAGCTACGAGCAGTACTTC. Translation gives CASSSSYSYEQYF.

The chain couples TRBV11-2 to TRBJ1-1, with D possibly matching TRBD1 (6 bases). The CDR3 loop spans 16 amino acids. In germline, CDR1 is SGHAT, CDR2 FQNNGV. Deletions cut 2 bases from V and 4 bases from J, with 17 bases between. The CDR3 sequence is CASSLQGTLLGTEAFF. CDR3 nucleotide sequence: TGTGCCAGCAGCTTACAGGGGACCCTGCTGGGCACTGAAGCTTTCTTT. The variable domain in full, with the rest retrieved from reference TRBV11-2 and TRBJ1-1, is EAGVAQSPRYKIIEKRQSVAFWCNPISGHATLYWYQQILGQGPKLLIQFQNNGVVDDSQLPKDRFSAERLKGVDSTLKIQPAKLEDSAVYLCASSLQGTLLGTEAFFGQGTRLTVV.

The chain is built from TRBV7-9 and TRBJ2-1, with 9 bases matching TRBD2. Germline V gene sequence: CDR1 SEHNR, CDR2 FQNEAQ (reference sequence). The V segment lost 5 bases and the J segment 4 bases; nucleotides outside the gene matches: 12. This CDR3 comprises 17 residues. The CDR3 reads CASSPRGGSGGYNEQFF. As DNA, the CDR3 is TGTGCCAGCAGCCCTAGAGGGGGCAGCGGGGGGTACAATGAGCAGTTCTTC.

This clonotype was recorded a few times. V gene TRBV3-1 combines with J gene TRBJ1-1; D unresolved. The germline gives CDR1 LGHDT, CDR2 YNNKEL (reference sequence). The V end lost 6 bases, the J end lost 1 base, and 12 bases lay between the germline ends. CDR3 length: 14 amino acids. This chain's CDR3 is CASSLTTKNTEAFF. The CDR3 DNA reads TGTGCCAGCAGTCTTACGACAAAGAACACTGAAGCTTTCTTT.

This chain uses TRBV20-1 with TRBJ1-4, with D possibly TRBD1 on 5 matching bases. This CDR3 spans 18 amino acids. The V end was cut by 0 bases, the J end by 0 bases, with 17 bases between. Looked up from germline, CDR1 is DFQATT and CDR2 is SNEGSKA (reference sequence). The CDR3 protein is CSARDPSAGRATNEKLFF. The CDR3 nucleotides are TGCAGTGCTAGAGACCCTTCGGCGGGGCGAGCAACTAATGAAAAACTGTTTTTT.

This clonotype was picked up one time. The chain is built from TRBV9 and TRBJ2-3; D is perhaps TRBD2 (5 bases). V was cut by 2 bases and J by 1 base, with 11 bases left in between. Germline CDR1 reads SGDLS; CDR2 reads YYNGEE. CDR3 size: 15 residues. CDR3 bases: TGTGCCAGCAGCGTTGAAGGACTTCGCACAGATACGCAGTATTTT. Protein product: CASSVEGLRTDTQYF. Looking up the rest from reference TRBV9 and TRBJ2-3 gives the full variable domain: DSGVTQTPKHLITATGQRVTLRCSPRSGDLSVYWYQQSLDQGLQFLIQYYNGEERAKGNILERFSAQQFPDLHSELNLSSLELGDSALYFCASSVEGLRTDTQYFGPGTRLTVL.

This clonotype was seen a handful of times. This chain connects TRBV20-1 to TRBJ1-1; no definite D call. Trimming stripped 0 bases from V and 2 bases from J, with 16 bases between. Germline values: CDR1 DFQATT, CDR2 SNEGSKA (reference sequence). The CDR3 loop spans 16 amino acids. The DNA for the CDR3 is TGCAGTGCTAGAGATCCGGTATGGGTATCAAACACTGAAGCTTTCTTT. Translated, it gives CSARDPVWVSNTEAFF.

At least ten counts were recorded for this clonotype. This sequence joins TRBV6-2 or TRBV6-3 and TRBJ2-7; no clear D gene. The CDR3 spans 12 residues. Per germline, CDR1 MNHEY and CDR2 SVGEGT. Trimming pared 5 bases from V and 3 bases from J, leaving 8 bases between. The CDR3 spells CASSPWGYEQYF. The CDR3 nucleotides are TGTGCCAGCAGTCCGTGGGGCTACGAGCAGTACTTC.

V gene TRBV27 combines with J gene TRBJ2-1; 15 bases match TRBD2. J gave up 10 bases and V 5 bases, and 6 bases lay outside the gene matches. This CDR3 has 15 amino acids. CDR1 is MNHEY, CDR2 SMNVEV, per germline (reference sequence). Here the CDR3 reads CASSPGLAGGFEQFF. CDR3 sequence (DNA): TGTGCCAGCAGTCCCGGACTAGCGGGGGGGTTCGAGCAGTTCTTC.

This clonotype came up once. V is TRBV7-3 and J is TRBJ2-1; possible D gene TRBD2, 6 bases. The germline gives CDR1 SGHTA, CDR2 FQGTGA. The V end was cut by 1 base, the J end by 0 bases, with 16 bases between. The CDR3 loop spans 18 amino acids. DNA for the CDR3: TGTGCCAGCAGCTTAAGTCCGCTAGCGAGGAGCTCCTACAATGAGCAGTTCTTC. Its translation is CASSLSPLARSSYNEQFF.

The chain links TRBV29-1 to TRBJ2-2; a possible D gene is TRBD1 (6 bases). The V and J ends lost 4 bases and 6 bases respectively, with 15 bases between them. The germline V gene encodes CDR1 SQVTM and CDR2 ANQGSEA. The CDR3 length is 14 residues. The CDR3 protein is CSVVLNEGAGELFF. CDR3 sequence (DNA): TGCAGCGTTGTATTAAATGAGGGGGCCGGGGAGCTGTTTTTT.

This clonotype showed up just a few times. The chain employs TRBV5-6 and TRBJ2-6; D unclear. V lost 2 bases and J 3 bases, leaving 3 bases between the germline ends. Looked up from germline, CDR1 is SGHDT and CDR2 is YYEEEE. The CDR3 contains 13 residues. For the CDR3, the DNA is TGTGCCAGCAGCTTAATTGGGGCCAACGTCCTGACTTTC. This sequence encodes CASSLIGANVLTF.

This clonotype appeared a few times. The chain recombines TRBV4-1 with TRBJ2-7; tentative D call: TRBD2 (6 bases). Per germline, CDR1 MGHRA and CDR2 YSYEKL. This CDR3 is built from 13 residues. V gave up 1 base and J gave up 6 bases, with 10 bases separating them. The CDR3 coding sequence is TGCGCCAGCAGCCAAGCCGTCGGGAGCGAGCAGTACTTC. Protein: CASSQAVGSEQYF.

At least ten counts were recorded for this clonotype. V usage is TRBV5-1 and J usage is TRBJ2-3, with unresolved D. Germline V lookup: CDR1 SGHRS, CDR2 YFSETQ. This CDR3 is 15 amino acids long. Trimming removed 0 bases at V and 0 bases at J, with 8 bases between. The CDR3 protein is CASSLEEFSTDTQYF. CDR3 DNA sequence: TGCGCCAGCAGCTTGGAGGAATTTAGCACAGATACGCAGTATTTT.

This clonotype was observed many times. The chain recombines TRBV29-1 with TRBJ1-1; no clear D. This CDR3 is built from 14 residues. Germline V CDR1 and CDR2: SQVTM, ANQGSEA. V lost 2 bases and J lost 4, with 14 bases in between. The CDR3 spells CSVEREKGATEAFF. The CDR3 DNA is TGCAGCGTTGAAAGGGAGAAGGGTGCCACTGAAGCTTTCTTT.

The J gene is TRBJ1-4, the V gene TRBV20-1; TRBD1 matches 10 bases. Germline V gene lookup returns CDR1 DFQATT and CDR2 SNEGSKA (reference sequence). The CDR3 sequence is 14 residues long. V was clipped by 6 bases and J by 0 bases; unmatched bases: 1. CDR3 sequence reads: CSAGQGATNEKLFF. The CDR3 DNA reads TGCAGTGCCGGACAGGGGGCAACTAATGAAAAACTGTTTTTT.